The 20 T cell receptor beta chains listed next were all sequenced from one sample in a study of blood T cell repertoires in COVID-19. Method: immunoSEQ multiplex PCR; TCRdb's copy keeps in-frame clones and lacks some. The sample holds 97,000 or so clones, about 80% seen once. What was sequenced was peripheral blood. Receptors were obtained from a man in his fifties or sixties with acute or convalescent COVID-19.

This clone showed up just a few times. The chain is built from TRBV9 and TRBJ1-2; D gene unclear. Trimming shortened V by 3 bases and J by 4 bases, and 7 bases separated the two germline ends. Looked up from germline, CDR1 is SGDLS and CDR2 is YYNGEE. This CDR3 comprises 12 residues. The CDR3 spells CASSAYTYGYTF. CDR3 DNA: TGTGCCAGCAGCGCCTATACCTATGGCTACACCTTC.

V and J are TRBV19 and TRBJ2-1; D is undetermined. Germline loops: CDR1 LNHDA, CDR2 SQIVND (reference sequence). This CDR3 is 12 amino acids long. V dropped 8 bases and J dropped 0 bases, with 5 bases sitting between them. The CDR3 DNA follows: TGTGCCAGTCAGTGCTCCTACAATGAGCAGTTCTTC. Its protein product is CASQCSYNEQFF.

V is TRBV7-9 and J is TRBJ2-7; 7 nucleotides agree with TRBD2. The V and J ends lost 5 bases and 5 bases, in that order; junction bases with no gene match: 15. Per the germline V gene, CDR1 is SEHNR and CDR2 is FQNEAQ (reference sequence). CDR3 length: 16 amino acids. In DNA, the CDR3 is TGTGCCAGCAGCCCGCCCGGGCGGGGGAGTTCAGACGAGCAGTACTTC. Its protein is CASSPPGRGSSDEQYF. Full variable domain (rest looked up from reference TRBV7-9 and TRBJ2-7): DTGVSQNPRHKITKRGQNVTFRCDPISEHNRLYWYRQTLGQGPEFLTYFQNEAQLEKSRLLSDRFSAERPKGSFSTLEIQRTEQGDSAMYLCASSPPGRGSSDEQYFGPGTRLTVT.

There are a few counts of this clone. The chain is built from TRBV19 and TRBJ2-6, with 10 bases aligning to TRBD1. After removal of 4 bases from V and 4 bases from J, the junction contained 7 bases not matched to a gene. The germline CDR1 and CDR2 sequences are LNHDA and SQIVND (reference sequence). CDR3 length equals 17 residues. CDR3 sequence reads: CASSKRQGAGGANVLTF. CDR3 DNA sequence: TGTGCCAGTAGTAAGCGACAGGGGGCGGGAGGGGCCAACGTCCTGACTTTC.

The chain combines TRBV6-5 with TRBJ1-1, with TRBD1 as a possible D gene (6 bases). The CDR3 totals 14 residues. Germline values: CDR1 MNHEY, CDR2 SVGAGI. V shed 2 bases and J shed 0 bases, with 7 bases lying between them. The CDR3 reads CASSYQGLNTEAFF. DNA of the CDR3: TGTGCCAGCAGTTACCAGGGGCTGAACACTGAAGCTTTCTTT.

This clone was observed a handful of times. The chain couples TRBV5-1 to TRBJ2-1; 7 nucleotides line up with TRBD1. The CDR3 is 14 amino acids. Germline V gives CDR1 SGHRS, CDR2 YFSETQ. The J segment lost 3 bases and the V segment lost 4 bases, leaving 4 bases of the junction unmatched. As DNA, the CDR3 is TGCGCCAGCAGCCCCGCAGGGGGCTACAATGAGCAGTTCTTC. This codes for CASSPAGGYNEQFF.

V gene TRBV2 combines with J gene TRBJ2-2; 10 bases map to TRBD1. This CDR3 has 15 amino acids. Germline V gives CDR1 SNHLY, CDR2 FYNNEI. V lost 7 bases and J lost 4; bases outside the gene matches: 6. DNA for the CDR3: TGTGCCAGCAAGCTCGGGACAGGGGCCACCGGGGAGCTGTTTTTT. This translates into CASKLGTGATGELFF.

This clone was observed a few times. CDR3 loop: CATRLALNTGELFF. In DNA form, the CDR3 reads TGTGCCACAAGACTAGCTCTAAACACCGGGGAGCTGTTTTTT. The rearrangement links TRBV6-4 to TRBJ2-2; TRBD2 matches 7 bases. The CDR3 spans 14 residues. The germline CDR1 and CDR2 sequences are MRHNA and SNTAGT. V dropped 10 bases and J dropped 2; count of bases not matched to a gene: 7.

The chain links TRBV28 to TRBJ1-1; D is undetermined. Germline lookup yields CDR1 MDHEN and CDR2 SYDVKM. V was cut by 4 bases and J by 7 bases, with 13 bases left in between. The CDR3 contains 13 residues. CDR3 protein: CASSSLTQREAFF. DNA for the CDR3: TGTGCCAGCAGTTCCCTAACCCAGCGTGAAGCTTTCTTT.

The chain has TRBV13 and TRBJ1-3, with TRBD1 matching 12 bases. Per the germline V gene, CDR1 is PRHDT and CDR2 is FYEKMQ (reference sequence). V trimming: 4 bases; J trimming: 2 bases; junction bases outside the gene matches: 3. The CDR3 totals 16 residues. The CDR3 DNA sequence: TGTGCCAGCAGCTGGGGGACAGGGGGCGCTGGAAACACCATATATTTT. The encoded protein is CASSWGTGGAGNTIYF.

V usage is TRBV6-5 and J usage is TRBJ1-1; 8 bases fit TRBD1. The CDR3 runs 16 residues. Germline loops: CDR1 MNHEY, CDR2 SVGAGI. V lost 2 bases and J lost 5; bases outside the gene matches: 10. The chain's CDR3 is CASSYDSRGLGTEAFF. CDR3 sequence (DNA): TGTGCCAGCAGTTACGACTCCAGGGGGCTGGGGACTGAAGCTTTCTTT.

This chain's CDR3 is CASTLGSPMNTEAFF. The CDR3 DNA reads as TGTGCCAGCACACTGGGGAGCCCCATGAACACTGAAGCTTTCTTT. The genes are TRBV5-4 and TRBJ1-1; no reliable D call. The V gene lost 6 bases and the J gene lost 0 bases, with 15 bases spanning the gap. Germline-derived CDR1 and CDR2 are SGHNT and YYREEE (reference sequence). This CDR3 has 15 amino acids.

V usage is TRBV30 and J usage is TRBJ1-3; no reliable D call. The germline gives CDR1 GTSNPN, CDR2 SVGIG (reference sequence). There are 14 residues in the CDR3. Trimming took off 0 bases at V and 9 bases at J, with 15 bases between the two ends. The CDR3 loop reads CAWSVRTTGITIYF. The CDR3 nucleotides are TGTGCCTGGAGTGTAAGAACCACCGGGATCACCATATATTTT.

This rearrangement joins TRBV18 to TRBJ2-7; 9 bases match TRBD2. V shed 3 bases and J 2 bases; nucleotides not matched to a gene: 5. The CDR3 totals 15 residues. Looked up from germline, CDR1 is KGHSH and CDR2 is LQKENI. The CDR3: CASSPLAGIAYEQYF. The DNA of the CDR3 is TGTGCCAGCTCACCGCTAGCGGGGATTGCCTACGAGCAGTACTTC.

Here the CDR3 reads CASGLETGVGYTF. DNA of the CDR3: TGTGCTAGTGGTCTCGAAACAGGGGTAGGCTACACCTTC. V and J are TRBV12-5 and TRBJ1-2, with 7 nucleotides matching TRBD1. Trimming cost V 5 bases and J 8 bases; bases outside gene matches: 8. This CDR3 region has 13 residues. Germline CDR1 and CDR2: LGHNT and FRNRAP.

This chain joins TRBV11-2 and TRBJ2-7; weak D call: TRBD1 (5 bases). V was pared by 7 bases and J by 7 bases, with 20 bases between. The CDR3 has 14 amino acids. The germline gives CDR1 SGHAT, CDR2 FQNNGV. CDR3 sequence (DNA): TGTGCCAGCACCCCCGGCGCAGGGTCCTGGGAGCAGTACGTC. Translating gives CASTPGAGSWEQYV.

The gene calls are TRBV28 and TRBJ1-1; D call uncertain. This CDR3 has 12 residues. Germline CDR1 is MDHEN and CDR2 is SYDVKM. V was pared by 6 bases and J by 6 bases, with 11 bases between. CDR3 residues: CASSLGWAEAFF. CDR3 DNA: TGTGCCAGCAGCCTAGGTTGGGCTGAAGCTTTCTTT.

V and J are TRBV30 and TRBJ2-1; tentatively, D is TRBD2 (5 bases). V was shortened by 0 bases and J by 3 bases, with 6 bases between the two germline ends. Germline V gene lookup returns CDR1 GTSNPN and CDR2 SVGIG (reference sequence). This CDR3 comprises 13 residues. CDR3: CAWSVGDYNEQFF. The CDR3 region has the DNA TGTGCCTGGAGTGTCGGGGACTACAATGAGCAGTTCTTC.

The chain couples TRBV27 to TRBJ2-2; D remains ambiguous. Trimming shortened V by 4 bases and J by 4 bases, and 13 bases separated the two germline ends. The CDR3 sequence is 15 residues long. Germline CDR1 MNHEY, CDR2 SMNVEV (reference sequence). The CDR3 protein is CASSSPTRFTGELFF. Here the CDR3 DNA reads TGTGCCAGCAGTTCCCCGACACGGTTCACCGGGGAGCTGTTTTTT.

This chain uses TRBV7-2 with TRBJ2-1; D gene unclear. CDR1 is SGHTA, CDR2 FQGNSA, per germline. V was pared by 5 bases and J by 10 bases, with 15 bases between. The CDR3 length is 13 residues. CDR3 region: CASSPLAVQEQFF. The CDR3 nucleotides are TGTGCCAGCAGCCCCCTCGCCGTCCAGGAGCAGTTCTTC.